Following are 22 T cell receptor beta chains from one sample sequenced in a study of blood T cell repertoires in COVID-19. TCRdb keeps only in-frame clones here, not all; method: immunoSEQ multiplex PCR. The data show under 30,000 clones, roughly 87% seen once. Sequences were obtained from peripheral blood. Source of these receptors: a human donor in a cohort sampled during active COVID-19.

This rearrangement joins TRBV3-1 (or the pseudogene TRBV3-2) to TRBJ2-3, with D possibly matching TRBD2 (6 bases). The CDR3 length is 15 residues. Trimming left V 3 bases short and J 8 bases short, with 18 bases between. CDR1 LGHDT and CDR2 YNNKEL come from the germline V gene (reference sequence). DNA for the CDR3: TGTGCCAGCAGCCAGAGACCGGGCGGGGTAGGTACGCAGTATTTT. The encoded protein is CASSQRPGGVGTQYF.

The genes are TRBV5-5 and TRBJ2-7; 8 bases are a match to TRBD1. The CDR3 contains 15 residues. V shed 4 bases and J 4 bases; nucleotides not matched to a gene: 10. Looked up from germline, CDR1 is SGHKS and CDR2 is YYEKEE (reference sequence). In DNA, the CDR3 is TGTGCCAGCAGCACCGAGACAGGGGTTAAATACGAGCAGTACTTC. Its protein product is CASSTETGVKYEQYF.

The CDR3 DNA reads as TGTGCCAGCTCACCACCCCCCACAGGGTTAGATGAGCAGTTCTTC. This encodes CASSPPPTGLDEQFF. The V gene is TRBV18, the J gene TRBJ2-1; tentative D call: TRBD1 (6 bases). Trimming cost V 0 bases and J 8 bases, with 14 bases left between them. Germline V gives CDR1 KGHSH, CDR2 LQKENI. This CDR3 region has 15 residues. The whole variable domain, remainder taken from reference TRBV18 and TRBJ2-1, is NAGVMQNPRHLVRRRGQEARLRCSPMKGHSHVYWYRQLPEEGLKFMVYLQKENIIDESGMPKERFSAEFPKEGPSILRIQQVVRGDSAAYFCASSPPPTGLDEQFFGPGTRLTVL.

This clone has a single count. The chain uses TRBV13 and TRBJ2-7; D may be TRBD1 (6 bases). Germline V gives CDR1 PRHDT, CDR2 FYEKMQ (reference sequence). The CDR3 consists of 14 residues. V shed 5 bases and J shed 0 bases, with 11 bases lying between them. CDR3 DNA: TGTGCCAGCAGCAGGGGGTACCTCTCCTACGAGCAGTACTTC. It translates to CASSRGYLSYEQYF. Complete variable domain (other parts from reference TRBV13 and TRBJ2-7): AAGVIQSPRHLIKEKRETATLKCYPIPRHDTVYWYQQGPGQDPQFLISFYEKMQSDKGSIPDRFSAQQFSDYHSELNMSSLELGDSALYFCASSRGYLSYEQYFGPGTRLTVT.

This chain links TRBV6-6 with TRBJ1-6; 7 bases agree with TRBD1. The CDR3 is 18 amino acids. Germline CDR1 is MNHNY and CDR2 is SVGAGI (reference sequence). Losses at the gene ends were 5 bases for V and 1 base for J; bases not matched to a gene: 11. The CDR3 sequence is CASSPARTGQSYNSPLHF. The CDR3, as DNA: TGTGCCAGCAGTCCCGCCCGGACAGGACAATCCTATAATTCACCCCTCCACTTT.

This clone was recorded only once. The rearrangement uses TRBV27 and TRBJ2-7; no firm D call. Per germline, CDR1 MNHEY and CDR2 SMNVEV (reference sequence). V lost 6 bases and J 4 bases, leaving 10 bases between the germline ends. The CDR3 is 12 residues long. CDR3 sequence: CASSSVPYEQYF. CDR3 nucleotides: TGTGCCAGCAGCTCCGTCCCGTACGAGCAGTACTTC.

The CDR3 DNA reads TGTGCCAGCAGCTTGGTAGGAGGGACAGGTTGGACCTATGGCTACACCTTC. This gives the protein CASSLVGGTGWTYGYTF. The chain is built from TRBV5-5 and TRBJ1-2; TRBD1 matches at 8 bases. The CDR3 contains 17 residues. Germline loops: CDR1 SGHKS, CDR2 YYEKEE (reference sequence). Trimming removed 0 bases from V and 4 bases from J; junction bases left unmatched: 11. The entire variable domain, with the rest obtained from reference TRBV5-5 and TRBJ1-2, is as follows: DAGVTQSPTHLIKTRGQQVTLRCSPISGHKSVSWYQQVLGQGPQFIFQYYEKEERGRGNFPDRFSARQFPNYSSELNVNALLLGDSALYLCASSLVGGTGWTYGYTFGSGTRLTVV.

V and J are TRBV7-3 and TRBJ2-3; the D gene is possibly TRBD2 (7 bases). Germline CDR1 is SGHTA and CDR2 is FQGTGA. V was clipped by 2 bases and J by 0 bases, with 9 bases between them. The CDR3 spans 15 residues. CDR3: CASSLAGASTDTQYF. CDR3 DNA: TGTGCCAGCAGCTTAGCGGGGGCCAGCACAGATACGCAGTATTTT.

This sequence joins TRBV13 and TRBJ2-7; 7 nucleotides align to TRBD1. Per germline, CDR1 PRHDT and CDR2 FYEKMQ (reference sequence). With V trimmed by 5 bases and J by 2 bases, 15 bases remained unmatched. The CDR3 contains 17 residues. The CDR3 region is CASSPTAGTASTYEQYF. CDR3 DNA: TGTGCCAGCAGCCCGACCGCCGGGACAGCGTCGACCTACGAGCAGTACTTC.

V is TRBV28 and J is TRBJ1-2, with TRBD1 matching 8 bases. Trimming took 2 bases from V and 8 from J; bases not matched to a gene: 13. The germline CDR1 and CDR2 sequences are MDHEN and SYDVKM. The CDR3 sequence is 16 residues long. The CDR3 loop is CASSLLRQGAFKGYTF. DNA of the CDR3: TGTGCCAGCAGTTTACTTCGCCAGGGGGCGTTTAAAGGCTACACCTTC.

The V and J genes are TRBV9 and TRBJ2-1, with 7 bases identical to TRBD1. The J segment lost 1 base and the V segment lost 2 bases, leaving 0 bases of the junction unmatched. This CDR3 has 14 amino acids. CDR1 is SGDLS, CDR2 YYNGEE, per germline. For the CDR3, the DNA is TGTGCCAGCAGCGTGGGACAGTCCTACAATGAGCAGTTCTTC. Encoded protein: CASSVGQSYNEQFF.

The chain links TRBV19 to TRBJ1-5, with 7 positions matching TRBD1. V gave up 4 bases and J gave up 0 bases; unmatched junction bases: 9. Per germline, CDR1 LNHDA and CDR2 SQIVND (reference sequence). This CDR3 spans 17 amino acids. CDR3 nucleotide sequence: TGTGCCAGTAGTACCCGGACAGGCCCTTATAGCAATCAGCCCCAGCATTTT. Translation: CASSTRTGPYSNQPQHF.

The V gene is TRBV28, the J gene TRBJ1-6; weak D call: TRBD1 (5 bases). Germline V gene sequence: CDR1 MDHEN, CDR2 SYDVKM. The length of the CDR3 is 14 residues. V was trimmed by 3 bases and J by 7 bases, leaving 10 bases between them. The CDR3 coding sequence is TGTGCCAGCAGTTTGACAGCAAAGAATTCACCCCTCCACTTT. Protein: CASSLTAKNSPLHF.

This clone was seen more than once but under ten times. The chain links TRBV5-1 to TRBJ2-5, with a tentative D call TRBD1 (5 bases). Germline CDR1 is SGHRS and CDR2 is YFSETQ. V was trimmed by 1 base and J by 3 bases, leaving 10 bases between them. The CDR3 length is 14 residues. In DNA form, the CDR3 reads TGCGCCAGCAGCTTGTCGGGCAGGGAAGAGACCCAGTACTTC. Its translation is CASSLSGREETQYF.

The gene calls are TRBV6-5 and TRBJ2-2; 9 nucleotides align to TRBD2. Trimming took 6 bases from V and 4 from J; bases not matched to a gene: 6. This CDR3 has 15 amino acids. In germline, CDR1 is MNHEY, CDR2 SVGAGI. The CDR3 reads CASRREGATTGELFF. The CDR3 DNA reads as TGTGCCAGCAGGCGGGAGGGGGCAACCACCGGGGAGCTGTTTTTT.

The CDR3 sequence is CASSYAAVNEQFF. In DNA form, the CDR3 reads TGTGCCAGCAGTTACGCGGCAGTCAATGAGCAGTTCTTC. This chain uses TRBV6-2 or TRBV6-3 with TRBJ2-1; D unresolved. V lost 2 bases and J lost 6, with 8 bases in between. CDR1 and CDR2 (germline): MNHEY, SVGEGT. This CDR3 spans 13 amino acids.

V is TRBV9 and J is TRBJ1-2, with 7 bases that match TRBD1. The CDR3 covers 12 residues. The germline gives CDR1 SGDLS, CDR2 YYNGEE. Trimming removed 6 bases from V and 6 bases from J; junction bases left unmatched: 5. DNA for the CDR3: TGTGCCAGCAACGCAGGGGGTAATGGCTACACCTTC. The encoded protein is CASNAGGNGYTF.

The rearrangement joins TRBV2 to TRBJ1-4; 7 bases fit TRBD1. The V segment lost 7 bases and the J segment 2 bases; nucleotides outside the gene matches: 7. This CDR3 region has 15 residues. The germline gives CDR1 SNHLY, CDR2 FYNNEI. CDR3 nucleotide sequence: TGTGCCAGCACGTCAAGACAGGGCACTAATGAAAAACTGTTTTTT. Translating gives CASTSRQGTNEKLFF.

This chain connects TRBV21-1 to TRBJ2-5; the D call in the table, TRBD2, was not verified against the DNA. TRBV21-1 is annotated as a pseudogene. CDR3 length: 16 residues. This chain's CDR3 is CASSNNSGSTWETQYF. Written as DNA, the CDR3 is TGTGCCAGCAGCAACAATAGCGGGAGTACGTGGGAGACCCAGTACTTC.

The chain carries TRBV5-1 and TRBJ2-1; 12 bases agree with TRBD2. This CDR3 is 14 amino acids long. Germline V gene data show CDR1 as SGHRS and CDR2 as YFSETQ. V was pared by 5 bases and J by 7 bases, with 4 bases of the junction left unmatched. This CDR3 reads CASSRLAGGNEQFF. In DNA, the CDR3 is TGCGCCAGCAGTCGGCTAGCGGGAGGGAATGAGCAGTTCTTC.

V gene TRBV12-3 or TRBV12-4 combines with J gene TRBJ2-7, with 15 bases aligning to TRBD2. The V and J ends lost 8 bases and 6 bases, in that order; junction bases with no gene match: 2. There are 13 residues in the CDR3. CDR3 amino acids: CASRTSGRGEQYF. DNA of the CDR3: TGTGCCAGCCGGACTAGCGGGAGGGGCGAGCAGTACTTC.

The J gene is TRBJ1-1, the V gene TRBV5-8; perhaps TRBD1 as D (6 bases). This CDR3 is built from 18 residues. V was cut by 0 bases and J by 5 bases, with 23 bases left in between. The V gene's germline CDR1 is SGHTS and CDR2 YDEGEE. The CDR3 protein is CASSLVVDPGAQRTEAFF. CDR3 coding DNA: TGTGCCAGCAGCTTGGTCGTGGATCCAGGGGCTCAGAGGACTGAAGCTTTCTTT.